This TCR beta chain emerged from a study of T-cell reconstitution after alpha-beta-depleted transplantation in children (dated by TCRdb to the mid-2010s). About the investigation overall: T-cell immune reconstitution after TCRalphabeta/CD19-depleted allogeneic hematopoietic cell transplantation in children was quantitatively tracked in the study by means of TCR repertoire profiling.

Library preparation employed PCR. Data came from an Illumina HiSeq 2500. TCR library preparation used molecular barcoding, with unique molecular identifiers applied to normalize quantification of the TCRbeta repertoire. The public reads were run again by TCRdb, first through fastp at Q25 and then through MiXCR, and only productive beta chains were kept. For every CDR3 protein sequence, its rows merge into one entry that carries the most common genes and DNA. This sample has some 500,000 distinct CDR3 sequences in its table, and 32% of those were observed once. The top ten constitute 2% to 3% of the sample. Including cysteine and phenylalanine, the CDR3 has 14 amino acids. The DNA shown is the 42-base CDR3, in frame from base 1. The germline V and J ends show losses of 4 bases and 9 bases respectively, and no gene match explains 11 bases of the junction. Looking up the germline V gene yields CDR1 SGHRS and CDR2 YFSETQ.

Concerning this clonotype: Its antigen is currently not known. No per-base quality is available; no much larger clone lies one base away.

The receptor's source is a human donor who donated a stem cell graft to a child with aplastic anemia. The source was PBMCs from the stem cell graft donor, collected from the stem cell graft. The chain uses TRBV5-1 and TRBJ2-3, and 7 bases in between align with TRBD1. The nucleotide sequence is TGCGCCAGCAGCGAGGGACAGAGAGGAGTGACGCAGTATTTT. It translates to CASSEGQRGVTQYF.